These 10 T cell receptor beta chains came from one sample sequenced in a study of OX40 agonist ivuxolimab in advanced cancers. Receptor libraries were prepared by the immunoSEQ multiplex PCR assay. TCRdb mirrors the immuneACCESS table, restricted to in-frame sequences. Some clones are absent from its copies; in checked studies, under half trace to an unresolved V gene, and the reason for the others is unknown. Recorded for this sample are about 61,000 clones; more than 65% of them occurred a single time. More than 0.4% of the sample is held by the ten biggest clonotypes. The source material was CD4+ or CD8+ T cells sorted from blood, sampled in a trial of the OX40 agonist ivuxolimab. The receptors originated from an adult with an advanced solid tumor such as melanoma, head and neck, liver or kidney cancer.

The rearrangement uses TRBV18 and TRBJ2-2; D gene uncertain. Germline V gene sequence: CDR1 KGHSH, CDR2 LQKENI. V lost 4 bases to trimming and J lost 5 bases, with 5 bases between them. This CDR3 contains 12 residues. As DNA, the CDR3 is TGTGCCAGCTCACTTAGGACCGGGGAGCTGTTTTTT. Residues: CASSLRTGELFF.

V gene TRBV19 combines with J gene TRBJ1-1; D gene ambiguous. V lost 5 bases and J 1 base, leaving 11 bases between the germline ends. The CDR3 totals 14 residues. Germline V gives CDR1 LNHDA, CDR2 SQIVND (reference sequence). Written as DNA, the CDR3 is TGTGCCAGTAGTGTATCAACGGAGAACACTGAAGCTTTCTTT. Amino acids: CASSVSTENTEAFF.

This clone was picked up a small number of times. The chain has TRBV9 and TRBJ1-4; D is unresolved. CDR1 and CDR2 (germline): SGDLS, YYNGEE. The CDR3 sequence is 14 residues long. The V end was cut by 0 bases, the J end by 8 bases, with 11 bases between. The CDR3: CASSVGSEREKLFF. The CDR3 DNA reads TGTGCCAGCAGCGTAGGGAGTGAGCGGGAAAAACTGTTTTTT.

The chain couples TRBV19 to TRBJ1-5; 7 bases match TRBD1. The CDR3 covers 13 residues. Germline assignment: CDR1 LNHDA and CDR2 SQIVND (reference sequence). The V segment lost 7 bases and the J segment 5 bases; nucleotides outside the gene matches: 5. CDR3 loop: CASTQTGDQPQHF. The CDR3 nucleotides are TGTGCCAGTACCCAAACAGGGGATCAGCCCCAGCATTTT.

This chain links TRBV6-1 with TRBJ1-3; D is perhaps TRBD1 (6 bases). The V end was cut by 6 bases, the J end by 4 bases, with 16 bases between. The CDR3 is made up of 15 amino acids. Germline CDR1 reads MNHNS; CDR2 reads SASEGT. The CDR3 is CASSLQGTAGNTIYF. CDR3 DNA: TGTGCCAGCAGCTTACAGGGAACGGCAGGAAACACCATATATTTT.

The chain couples TRBV30 to TRBJ2-5; D gene ambiguous. Germline V gene lookup returns CDR1 GTSNPN and CDR2 SVGIG (reference sequence). V was trimmed by 2 bases and J by 5 bases, leaving 12 bases between them. The CDR3 covers 13 residues. The CDR3 spells CAWSLGVRETQYF. The CDR3 nucleotides read TGTGCCTGGAGTTTAGGCGTCCGGGAGACCCAGTACTTC.

The V gene is TRBV7-8, the J gene TRBJ2-5, with TRBD2 matching 9 bases. Germline V gene data show CDR1 as SGHVS and CDR2 as FQNEAQ. The CDR3 is 16 residues long. V was pared by 1 base and J by 7 bases, with 10 bases of the junction left unmatched. Here the CDR3 reads CASSLGYVSGGGTQYF. CDR3 in DNA: TGTGCCAGCAGCTTAGGTTATGTTAGCGGGGGTGGGACCCAGTACTTC.

This sequence joins TRBV5-6 and TRBJ1-2; D not resolved. Germline V CDR1 and CDR2: SGHDT, YYEEEE. CDR3 length: 17 residues. V lost 0 bases, J lost 2 bases, and 17 bases lay in between. The CDR3 DNA reads as TGTGCCAGCAGCTTGGGGGTGGGGAGGGCCGAAAACTATGGCTACACCTTC. Its translation: CASSLGVGRAENYGYTF.

Concerning this clone itself: Germline is not matched at one junction end, which may reflect a read error. The chain is built from TRBV11-3 and TRBJ2-7; 7 bases agree with TRBD1. The CDR3 length is 13 residues. CDR1 and CDR2 (germline): SGHNT, YENEEA. CDR3 DNA sequence: TGTGCTCAGGGGGAGCTCATCAACTCCTCGAAGGACTTC. Translating it yields CAQGELINSSKDF.

The gene calls are TRBV4-2 and TRBJ1-2, with D uncertain. With 0 bases removed from V and 4 bases from J, the gap between germline ends came to 15 bases. The CDR3 spans 16 residues. The germline V gene encodes CDR1 LGHNA and CDR2 YNFKEQ. This CDR3 is CASSQDERTAFYGYTF. CDR3 sequence (DNA): TGTGCCAGCAGCCAAGATGAACGAACAGCTTTCTATGGCTACACCTTC.